This paragraph covers one T cell receptor beta chain sequence. The target antigen is unknown. The time point is: persistent/refractory GD, antithyroid drugs over 5 years with positive TRAb. Extracted RNA from PBMCs served as the source of the TCR library. To make TCR beta libraries, researchers used iRepertoire HTBI primers and Arm-PCR of CDR3 regions. Original data processing: Spanning all samples, the identified segments comprised around 62 TRBV and approximately 15 TRBJ. TCRdb processed the multiplex PCR reads anew with MiXCR; each CDR3 protein has one entry. It is TCRdb's table, rather than the study itself, that gives the V and J calls and clone size. The table shows approximately 360,000 distinct CDR3 sequences, with approximately 25% occurring only once. This sample is part of a study of regulatory T cells in long-lasting Graves disease. V lost 6 bases and J lost 2, with 14 bases in between. The CDR3 is made up of 15 amino acids. The germline V gene has CDR1 SGHAT and CDR2 FQNNGV.

Points from the study as a whole: Patients with persistent disease shared roughly 3,000 public clonotypes, outpacing the roughly 950 shared by new patients. Reduced TCR diversity was observed in persistent Graves' patients versus newly diagnosed patients. It was in persistent disease that TRBV28, TRBJ1-2 and TRBJ2-5 were favored.

V usage is TRBV11-2 and J usage is TRBJ2-1, with TRBD2 as a possible D gene (5 bases). Sample: peripheral blood mononuclear cells (PBMCs), taken when the disease was refractory, from a patient treated with antithyroid drugs. The receptor's source is a woman aged 40 to 49 with Graves disease. Written as DNA, the CDR3 is TGTGCCAGCAGTAAACTAGTTAGCCCCTACAATGAGCAGTTCTTC. Amino acid sequence: CASSKLVSPYNEQFF. The variable domain in full, with the rest retrieved from reference TRBV11-2 and TRBJ2-1, is EAGVAQSPRYKIIEKRQSVAFWCNPISGHATLYWYQQILGQGPKLLIQFQNNGVVDDSQLPKDRFSAERLKGVDSTLKIQPAKLEDSAVYLCASSKLVSPYNEQFFGPGTRLTVL.